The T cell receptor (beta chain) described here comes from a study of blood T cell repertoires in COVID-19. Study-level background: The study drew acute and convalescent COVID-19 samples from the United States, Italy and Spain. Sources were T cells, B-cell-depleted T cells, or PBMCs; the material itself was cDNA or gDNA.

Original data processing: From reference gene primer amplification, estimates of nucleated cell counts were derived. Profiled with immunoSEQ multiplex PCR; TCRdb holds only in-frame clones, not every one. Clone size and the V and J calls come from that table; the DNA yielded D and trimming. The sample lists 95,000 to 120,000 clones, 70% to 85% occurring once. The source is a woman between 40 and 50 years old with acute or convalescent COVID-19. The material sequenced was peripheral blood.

CDR3 coding DNA: TGCGCCAGCAGTCAATCGTGTGAGGGAGGGTCCCTAGCTAACTATGGCTACACCTTC. Protein: CASSQSCEGGSLANYGYTF. The chain joins TRBV23-1 to TRBJ1-2; D unclear. TRBV23-1 is labeled an ORF, and its function is uncertain. The CDR3 totals 19 residues. V shed 0 bases and J shed 0 bases, with 20 bases lying between them.